This TCR beta chain was identified during a study of T cells in localized non-small cell lung cancer. Libraries were prepared by immunoSEQ multiplex PCR; TCRdb keeps only in-frame clonotypes and omits some of them. The table records some 71,000 clones, 84% of them present only once. Study outcomes and limitations: In adjacent lung appeared a median around 56 of the top 100 tumor clones.

A word on this clone: Antigen unknown.

The receptor's source is a female donor at least 60 years old with stage I lung adenocarcinoma. Source: peripheral blood, taken before any cancer treatment.

In DNA form, the CDR3 reads TGTGCCAGTACCGCGGGCCGGGCCTCTGGAAACACCATATATTTT. It yields the protein CASTAGRASGNTIYF. V and J are TRBV19 and TRBJ1-3; D not resolved. The CDR3 runs to 15 residues. V shed 7 bases and J shed 0 bases, with 13 bases lying between them. Germline lookup yields CDR1 LNHDA and CDR2 SQIVND (reference sequence).